The present TCR beta chain was sequenced within a study of identical twins. Healthy Caucasians made up all donors. TCRdb re-called the 5' RACE reads with MiXCR, one entry per CDR3 protein. In the table there are about 720,000 distinct CDR3 sequences, roughly 8% of which are singletons. This clonotype was counted at least ten times. What it binds is unknown. General study results and limits: Twin-shared out-of-frame alpha sequences showed excess low generation probability. Less excess twin sharing appeared in beta out-of-frame sequences.

The data were also submitted as part of a second study, on yellow fever vaccine responses in identical twins.

The specimen sequenced was PBMCs. The clonotype comes from a young woman in good health.

CDR3 amino acids: CASSQDLVRALSIQYF. CDR3 nucleotides: TGCGCCAGCAGCCAAGATCTGGTCAGGGCCCTTAGCATTCAGTACTTC. The J gene is TRBJ2-4, the V gene TRBV4-3; D possibly corresponds to TRBD1 (5 bases). The CDR3 is 16 amino acids. V was shortened by 0 bases and J by 9 bases, with 18 bases between the two germline ends. Germline V CDR1 and CDR2: LGHNA, YSLEER.